The entry below gives a single T cell receptor beta chain sequence along with its context. This record comes from a study of T-cell memory formation after mild COVID-19. One entry per CDR3 protein, called by TCRdb with MiXCR from the 5' RACE reads. The sample yields more than 80,000 distinct CDR3 sequences, roughly an eighth seen once. The J segment lost 0 bases and the V segment lost 9 bases, leaving 10 bases of the junction unmatched. This CDR3 spans 15 amino acids. The germline CDR1 and CDR2 sequences are KGHDR and SFDVKD. Input material: PBMCs or a T cell subset sorted from them (not recorded which). The source of this sequence is an adult woman who had mild COVID-19 (a few samples of this study predate the infection). Cell type and time point are not known. The gene calls are TRBV24-1 and TRBJ2-7, with 7 bases identical to TRBD2. In nucleotides, the CDR3 is TGTGCCACCGGGACCTGGGAGGGCAACTCCTACGAGCAGTACTTC. Protein product: CATGTWEGNSYEQYF.